A selection of T cell receptor beta chains follows, all from one sample in a study of shared clonotypes between healthy human individuals. The table came from immunoSEQ multiplex PCR; TCRdb's copy has only in-frame clones and leaves some out. The data contain roughly 600,000 clones, roughly 98% of them singletons. Sequenced input: naive CD8+ T cells sorted from blood. The receptors come from a young man in good health. CDR3s include the opening cysteine and the closing phenylalanine or tryptophan. D genes are given only for firm matches. Some rows have no size entry. The others give once, few or many, or a class for an expanded clone.

v_call	d_call	clone_size	j_call	cdr3_aa	cdr3_nt
TRBV19	.	.	TRBJ2-1	CASSIGASAYNEQFF	TGTGCCAGTAGTATCGGCGCTAGCGCCTACAATGAGCAGTTCTTC
TRBV7-9	.	.	TRBJ1-2	CASSSGPDYGYTF	TGTGCCAGCAGCTCTGGACCGGACTATGGCTACACCTTC
TRBV7-2	.	once	TRBJ1-5	CASSSDRHVSNQPQHF	TGTGCCAGCAGCTCGGACAGACACGTTAGCAATCAGCCCCAGCATTTT
TRBV10-3	TRBD1	.	TRBJ1-2	CAITGGDYGYTF	TGTGCCATCACAGGGGGCGACTATGGCTACACCTTC
TRBV10-3	.	.	TRBJ1-1	CAISEGGQNTEAFF	TGTGCCATCAGTGAAGGGGGGCAGAACACTGAAGCTTTCTTT
TRBV9	TRBD1	.	TRBJ2-3	CASSEGQGPDTQYF	TGTGCCAGCAGCGAAGGACAGGGACCAGATACGCAGTATTTT
TRBV5-1	TRBD1	.	TRBJ2-5	CASRPNLGQGETQYF	TGCGCCAGCAGACCCAATTTAGGACAGGGCGAGACCCAGTACTTC
TRBV5-4	TRBD2	.	TRBJ2-1	CASSWGTRSEQFF	TGTGCCAGCAGCTGGGGGACTAGAAGTGAGCAGTTCTTC
TRBV5-1	TRBD2	once	TRBJ2-1	CASSLYGRSYNEQFF	TGCGCCAGCAGCTTGTACGGGAGGTCCTACAATGAGCAGTTCTTC
TRBV11-3	TRBD2	.	TRBJ2-1	CASSLDNLAAYNEQFF	TGTGCCAGCAGCTTAGATAACCTAGCGGCCTACAATGAGCAGTTCTTC
TRBV7-9	.	.	TRBJ1-1	CASSSFKGYGTEAFF	TGTGCCAGCAGCTCATTTAAGGGGTATGGGACTGAAGCTTTCTTT
TRBV7-7	TRBD2	.	TRBJ2-3	CASSPLGVRTSGLSTDTQYF	TGTGCTAGCAGCCCCCTAGGGGTGAGGACTAGCGGGCTTAGCACAGATACGCAGTATTTT
TRBV4-1	.	once	TRBJ1-4	CASSLLGLANEKLFF	TGCGCCAGCAGCCTATTAGGGCTTGCTAATGAAAAACTGTTTTTT
TRBV6-5	.	.	TRBJ2-5	CASSPSASSLETQYF	TGTGCCAGCAGTCCCTCGGCCTCCAGTCTGGAGACCCAGTACTTC
TRBV7-9	.	.	TRBJ2-3	CASSLPITDTQYF	TGTGCCAGCAGCTTACCTATCACAGATACGCAGTATTTT
TRBV27	.	.	TRBJ2-5	CASSSRATQETQYF	TGTGCCAGCAGTTCCCGGGCGACCCAAGAGACCCAGTACTTC
TRBV7-6	.	.	TRBJ2-1	CASSPSIRSGRGNEQFF	TGTGCCAGCAGTCCCAGCATAAGGAGCGGTCGGGGCAATGAGCAGTTCTTC
TRBV4-3	TRBD1	.	TRBJ2-7	CASSQDPGQGALEQYF	TGCGCCAGCAGCCAAGACCCGGGACAGGGGGCTTTGGAGCAGTACTTC
TRBV27	.	.	TRBJ2-5	CASSRQAMYQETQYF	TGTGCCAGCAGTAGACAGGCGATGTACCAAGAGACCCAGTACTTC
TRBV27	TRBD1	.	TRBJ2-7	CASSLQGGGLRGEQYF	TGTGCCAGCAGTTTGCAAGGGGGCGGGTTACGGGGCGAGCAGTACTTC
TRBV7-9	TRBD2	.	TRBJ2-1	CASSPLFREGGGEQFF	TGTGCCAGCAGCCCACTATTCCGGGAGGGCGGGGGTGAGCAGTTCTTC
TRBV6-1	.	.	TRBJ2-7	CASSESGWQYF	TGTGCCAGCAGCGAAAGCGGTTGGCAGTACTTC
TRBV6-5	.	.	TRBJ2-7	CASSSSPGLREQYF	TGTGCCAGCAGTTCATCGCCGGGACTCAGAGAGCAGTACTTC
TRBV6-5	.	.	TRBJ2-1	CASNPGPLMGEQFF	TGTGCCAGCAACCCAGGACCCCTGATGGGGGAGCAGTTCTTC
TRBV28	TRBD1	once	TRBJ1-2	CASSLMGQPYGYTF	TGTGCCAGCAGTTTGATGGGACAGCCCTATGGCTACACCTTC
TRBV18	.	.	TRBJ2-7	CASSPRTADSYSSYEQYF	TGTGCCAGCTCCCCAAGGACCGCGGATTCCTACAGCTCCTACGAGCAGTACTTC
TRBV7-6	TRBD1	.	TRBJ1-1	CASSGTRGLTEAFF	TGTGCCAGCAGCGGTACTAGGGGGCTTACTGAAGCTTTCTTT
TRBV6-5	TRBD2	.	TRBJ2-2	CASNLAGGPPGELFF	TGTGCCAGCAATTTAGCGGGAGGGCCTCCCGGGGAGCTGTTTTTT
TRBV30	.	.	TRBJ2-1	CAWSVAPEQFF	TGTGCCTGGAGTGTAGCCCCAGAGCAGTTCTTC
TRBV4-3	TRBD2	.	TRBJ2-7	CASSLSSGRPYEQYF	TGCGCCAGCAGCCTCTCTAGCGGGAGACCCTACGAGCAGTACTTC
TRBV5-1	TRBD1	.	TRBJ2-2	CASSQKNDRGRTGELFF	TGCGCCAGCAGCCAGAAGAACGACAGGGGGCGAACCGGGGAGCTGTTTTTT
TRBV6-4	.	.	TRBJ1-2	CASSDSIGGNGYTF	TGTGCCAGCAGTGACTCGATCGGGGGAAATGGCTACACCTTC
TRBV9	.	.	TRBJ2-7	CASSEAPGTPTYEQYF	TGTGCCAGCAGCGAAGCACCAGGTACCCCAACCTACGAGCAGTACTTC
TRBV9	.	once	TRBJ1-3	CASSVGTGSGNTIYF	TGTGCCAGCAGCGTAGGGACGGGCTCTGGAAACACCATATATTTT
TRBV7-3	.	.	TRBJ2-7	CASSLRSGAEEQYF	TGTGCCAGCAGCTTAAGATCTGGGGCTGAAGAGCAGTACTTC
TRBV7-2	TRBD2	.	TRBJ2-2	CASSSWLAGGPGGELFF	TGTGCCAGCAGCTCTTGGCTAGCGGGAGGGCCAGGGGGGGAGCTGTTTTTT
TRBV20-1	.	.	TRBJ2-1	CSARGGAGFF	TGCAGTGCTAGAGGTGGGGCGGGGTTCTTC
TRBV21-1	.	.	TRBJ2-3	CASSTPAEDTQYF	TGTGCCAGCAGCACCCCGGCGGAAGATACGCAGTATTTT
TRBV27	.	.	TRBJ2-3	CASSKAGKADTQYF	TGTGCCAGCTCTAAGGCAGGAAAAGCAGATACGCAGTATTTT
TRBV11-2	.	.	TRBJ2-7	CASSLESGGFYEQYF	TGTGCCAGCAGCTTAGAAAGCGGTGGTTTCTACGAGCAGTACTTC
TRBV5-1	.	.	TRBJ2-7	CASRGESSYEQYF	TGCGCCAGCAGGGGGGAGAGCTCCTACGAGCAGTACTTC
TRBV29-1	TRBD2	.	TRBJ2-7	CSVETPSGRTLEQYF	TGCAGCGTTGAAACGCCTAGCGGGAGGACCCTCGAGCAGTACTTC
TRBV9	TRBD1	.	TRBJ2-7	CASSPQGAEQYF	TGTGCCAGCAGCCCGCAGGGGGCTGAGCAGTACTTC
TRBV9	.	.	TRBJ2-1	CASIPGQRYNEQFF	TGTGCCAGCATTCCAGGACAGAGATACAATGAGCAGTTCTTC
TRBV9	.	.	TRBJ2-3	CASGGPDTQYF	TGTGCCAGTGGGGGCCCAGATACGCAGTATTTT
TRBV7-4	.	.	TRBJ2-1	CASSLFPRRTFNEQFF	TGTGCCAGCAGCCTTTTCCCAAGAAGGACATTCAATGAGCAGTTCTTC
TRBV6-5	.	.	TRBJ2-1	CASSLGNEQFF	TGTGCCAGCAGTTTAGGGAATGAGCAGTTCTTC
TRBV4-3	TRBD2	.	TRBJ2-1	CASSHRGLAVRNEQFF	TGCGCCAGCAGCCATCGGGGACTAGCGGTTCGCAATGAGCAGTTCTTC
TRBV29-1	TRBD1	.	TRBJ1-2	CSASGTGVGGYTF	TGCAGCGCGTCCGGGACAGGGGTCGGAGGCTACACCTTC
TRBV15	.	.	TRBJ2-4	CATSSRDGKNIQYF	TGTGCCACCAGCAGCCGGGACGGAAAAAACATTCAGTACTTC
TRBV5-1	.	.	TRBJ2-1	CASSLVTYDNRGLKDEQFF	TGCGCCAGCAGCTTGGTAACCTACGACAACCGCGGTTTAAAGGATGAGCAGTTCTTC
TRBV27	.	.	TRBJ2-1	CASSRVRGTDQFF	TGTGCCAGCAGTAGAGTTAGAGGGACTGATCAGTTCTTC
TRBV9	.	.	TRBJ2-1	CASTESSVSYNEQFF	TGTGCCAGCACAGAATCCTCGGTCTCCTACAATGAGCAGTTCTTC
TRBV7-9	.	.	TRBJ2-3	CASSLSRSDTQYF	TGTGCCAGCAGCTTATCTCGCTCAGATACGCAGTATTTT
TRBV6-5	.	once	TRBJ1-1	CASSYGNTNTEAFF	TGTGCCAGCAGTTACGGCAACACGAACACTGAAGCTTTCTTT